Listed here is a single TCR beta chain. The sample originates from a study of cytomegalovirus exposure and HLA in healthy donors. Primers: 60 Vbeta forward and 13 Jbeta reverse. Using immunoSEQ multiplex PCR, the repertoire was profiled, and TCRdb retains in-frame clones only, with some absent. Of roughly 130,000 clones in the sample, around 80% were seen once. The CDR3 covers 13 residues. CDR1 and CDR2 from the germline V gene are SGHVS and FNYEAQ. Trimming shortened V by 5 bases and J by 3 bases, and 9 bases separated the two germline ends. There were likely unrecorded immune exposures, though donors were nominally healthy when sampled.

This rearrangement joins TRBV7-6 to TRBJ2-3, with unresolved D. Sequencing was carried out using PBMCs. This receptor was identified in a man aged 30-40 years in good health and CMV-seronegative. The CDR3 DNA follows: TGTGCCAGCAGCGGGCCCGGTACAGATACGCAGTATTTT. Residues: CASSGPGTDTQYF.